Listed below are T cell receptor beta chains from one sample, sequenced in a study of blood T cell repertoires in COVID-19. Libraries were prepared by immunoSEQ multiplex PCR; TCRdb keeps only in-frame clonotypes and omits some of them. The table shows roughly 160,000 clones, with roughly 90% occurring only once. Sequences were obtained from peripheral blood. These receptors all come from a man aged 18 to 30 with acute or convalescent COVID-19. Each CDR3 is given with its conserved first and last residue. The order of the fields is CDR3 protein, CDR3 DNA, D gene, clone size, V gene, J gene. A D gene is named only where the DNA matches it firmly. Size is stated for part of the rows, as once, few or many counts, or as a class when the clone is expanded.

CDR3: CAWRPIAGNSGNTIYF; DNA: TGTGCCTGGAGACCAATAGCGGGAAACTCTGGAAACACCATATATTTT; D: NA; size: NA; V: TRBV30; J: TRBJ1-3
CDR3: CASSQSGLAQGAEQFF; DNA: TGTGCCAGCAGCCAATCGGGACTGGCACAGGGGGCTGAGCAGTTCTTC; D: TRBD1; size: NA; V: TRBV16; J: TRBJ2-1
CDR3: CASGIDRGSEAFF; DNA: TGTGCCAGTGGAATTGACAGGGGATCTGAAGCTTTCTTT; D: TRBD1; size: NA; V: TRBV2; J: TRBJ1-1
CDR3: CASSFLAGEDTQYF; DNA: TGCGCCAGCAGCTTCCTAGCGGGAGAAGATACGCAGTATTTT; D: TRBD2; size: NA; V: TRBV5-1; J: TRBJ2-3
CDR3: CASSAGGDPYEQYF; DNA: TGTGCCAGCAGTGCAGGGGGTGATCCCTACGAGCAGTACTTC; D: TRBD1; size: NA; V: TRBV25-1; J: TRBJ2-7
CDR3: CASRTRTGTGNFVGSYEQYF; DNA: TGTGCCAGCAGAACCAGAACCGGGACAGGGAACTTCGTGGGGTCCTACGAGCAGTACTTC; D: NA; size: NA; V: TRBV21-1; J: TRBJ2-7
CDR3: CASSPLSSGYEQYF; DNA: TGCGCCAGCAGCCCCCTTTCTAGCGGTTACGAGCAGTACTTC; D: TRBD2; size: NA; V: TRBV5-1; J: TRBJ2-7
CDR3: CASRTDRGRSNQPQHF; DNA: TGTGCCAGTAGAACAGACAGGGGGCGAAGCAATCAGCCCCAGCATTTT; D: TRBD1; size: NA; V: TRBV19; J: TRBJ1-5
CDR3: CASSLEDRDEQYF; DNA: TGTGCCAGCAGCTTAGAAGACAGGGACGAGCAGTACTTC; D: TRBD1; size: NA; V: TRBV7-9; J: TRBJ2-7
CDR3: CASSQGGQGAKGARFF; DNA: TGTGCCAGCAGCCAAGGTGGACAGGGGGCGAAGGGTGCTAGGTTCTTC; D: TRBD1; size: NA; V: TRBV14; J: TRBJ2-1
CDR3: CASVGEVSNQPQHF; DNA: TGTGCCAGTGTAGGGGAAGTAAGCAATCAGCCCCAGCATTTT; D: NA; size: NA; V: TRBV6-5; J: TRBJ1-5
CDR3: CASSTGGQGNQPQHF; DNA: TGTGCCAGTAGTACAGGGGGCCAGGGCAATCAGCCCCAGCATTTT; D: TRBD1; size: once; V: TRBV19; J: TRBJ1-5
CDR3: CASSTPGLTGNTIYF; DNA: TGTGCCAGCAGTACGCCGGGACTTACTGGAAACACCATATATTTT; D: NA; size: NA; V: TRBV11-2; J: TRBJ1-3
CDR3: CASMKTGSGYTF; DNA: TGTGCCAGTATGAAAACAGGTAGTGGCTACACCTTC; D: NA; size: NA; V: TRBV19; J: TRBJ1-2
CDR3: CASSFGWSGGLDTQYF; DNA: TGTGCCAGCAGCTTCGGGTGGAGCGGGGGCTTGGATACGCAGTATTTT; D: TRBD2; size: NA; V: TRBV7-2; J: TRBJ2-3
CDR3: CAWSSRTVMNTEAFF; DNA: TGTGCCTGGAGTTCAAGGACAGTCATGAACACTGAAGCTTTCTTT; D: NA; size: once; V: TRBV30; J: TRBJ1-1